The 7 T cell receptor beta chains listed next were all sequenced from one sample in a study of regulatory T cells in long-lasting Graves disease. Time point in this sample: newly diagnosed GD, antithyroid drugs for less than 3 months. Following extraction of RNA from PBMCs, that RNA was used to make the TCR library. Construction of the TCR beta libraries employed iRepertoire HTBI primers in conjunction with Arm-PCR of CDR3 regions. In TCRdb, the multiplex PCR reads were re-called with MiXCR into one record per CDR3 protein. The table lists about 430,000 distinct CDR3 sequences, about 15% of them singletons, with roughly 7.7% in the top ten. Separately, the same data were catalogued under a study of T cells in Graves' hyperthyroidism and ophthalmopathy.

The source was peripheral blood mononuclear cells (PBMCs), collected at new diagnosis, from a patient treated with antithyroid drugs. These TCRs come from a middle-aged woman with Graves disease.

Comment on this clonotype: At one of its ends the junction is not consistent with the germline gene, which may arise from a read error. J is TRBJ2-2 and V is TRBV5-1; no clear D. Germline CDR1 is SGHRS and CDR2 is YFSETQ. The CDR3 spans 14 residues. This chain's CDR3 is CASSVPVRDGELFF. CDR3 coding DNA: TGTGCCAGCAGCGTCCCCGTGAGAGACGGGGAGCTGTTTTTT.

The chain couples TRBV28 to TRBJ2-1; TRBD1 matches at 9 bases. The J call may be incorrect, as the DNA end agrees better with TRBJ2-5. Germline CDR1 reads MDHEN; CDR2 reads SYDVKM. The CDR3 sequence is 16 residues long. Here the CDR3 DNA reads TGTGCCAGCAGTTTTGGGAACAGGGGGCCTTTGGAGACCCAGTACTTC. Its translation is CASSFGNRGPLETQYF.

This clonotype came up many times. The chain links TRBV11-3 to TRBJ2-1; the D gene is possibly TRBD1 (5 bases). The CDR3 totals 18 residues. Per germline, CDR1 SGHNT and CDR2 YENEEA. V shed 2 bases and J shed 2 bases, with 19 bases lying between them. CDR3 amino acids: CASSLSSGPVTTYNEQFF. In DNA form, the CDR3 reads TGTGCCAGCAGCTTAAGTTCAGGGCCCGTGACCACCTACAATGAGCAGTTCTTC.

Many counts were recorded for this clonotype. This sequence joins TRBV11-2 and TRBJ2-5, with TRBD1 identical over 7 bases. The trim removed 5 bases at V and 13 bases at J, leaving 10 bases unmatched. The germline V gene encodes CDR1 SGHAT and CDR2 FQNNGV. The length of the CDR3 is 12 residues. The CDR3, as DNA: TGTGCCAGCAGCACCGACAGGGTAAAAATGTACTTC. As protein: CASSTDRVKMYF.

This clonotype was detected ten times or more. The rearrangement joins TRBV7-9 to TRBJ2-3; TRBD1 is a possible D gene (5 bases). Trimming stripped 5 bases from V and 2 bases from J, with 17 bases between. Germline lookup yields CDR1 SEHNR and CDR2 FQNEAQ (reference sequence). The CDR3 is 16 amino acids. The CDR3 sequence: CASSKSTGYYTDTQYF. The CDR3 DNA is TGTGCCAGCAGCAAGAGTACAGGATACTACACAGATACGCAGTATTTT.

This clonotype occurred a few times. The chain combines TRBV25-1 with TRBJ2-3; 11 nucleotides agree with TRBD2. The germline V gene encodes CDR1 MGHDK and CDR2 SYGVNS. J gave up 5 bases and V 7 bases, and 8 bases lay outside the gene matches. This CDR3 contains 15 residues. The CDR3 region is CASMLAGGGEDTQYF. In DNA, the CDR3 is TGTGCCAGCATGTTAGCGGGAGGGGGAGAAGATACGCAGTATTTT.

This clonotype has just a few counts. The V and J genes are TRBV6-1 and TRBJ1-6; the D is unclear. Trimming left V 4 bases short and J 9 bases short, with 16 bases between. The CDR3 has 15 residues. Germline V CDR1 and CDR2: MNHNS, SASEGT. Written as DNA, the CDR3 is TGTGCCAGCAGTGGAGGACCGACCGGAGGTTCACCCCTCCACTTT. This codes for CASSGGPTGGSPLHF.